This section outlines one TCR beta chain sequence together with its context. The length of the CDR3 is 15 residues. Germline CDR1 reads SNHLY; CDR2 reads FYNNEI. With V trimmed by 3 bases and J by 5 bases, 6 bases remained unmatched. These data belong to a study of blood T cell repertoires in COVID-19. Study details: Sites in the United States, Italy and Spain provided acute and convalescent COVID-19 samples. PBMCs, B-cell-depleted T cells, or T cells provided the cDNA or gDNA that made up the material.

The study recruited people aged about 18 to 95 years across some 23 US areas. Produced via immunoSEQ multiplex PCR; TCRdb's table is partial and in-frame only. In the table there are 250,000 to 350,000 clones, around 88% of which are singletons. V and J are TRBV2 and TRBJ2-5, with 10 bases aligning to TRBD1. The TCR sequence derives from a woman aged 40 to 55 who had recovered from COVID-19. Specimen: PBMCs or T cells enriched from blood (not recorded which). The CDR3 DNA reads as TGTGCCAGCAGTGAGAGACAGGGGGCGAAGGAGACCCAGTACTTC. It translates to CASSERQGAKETQYF.